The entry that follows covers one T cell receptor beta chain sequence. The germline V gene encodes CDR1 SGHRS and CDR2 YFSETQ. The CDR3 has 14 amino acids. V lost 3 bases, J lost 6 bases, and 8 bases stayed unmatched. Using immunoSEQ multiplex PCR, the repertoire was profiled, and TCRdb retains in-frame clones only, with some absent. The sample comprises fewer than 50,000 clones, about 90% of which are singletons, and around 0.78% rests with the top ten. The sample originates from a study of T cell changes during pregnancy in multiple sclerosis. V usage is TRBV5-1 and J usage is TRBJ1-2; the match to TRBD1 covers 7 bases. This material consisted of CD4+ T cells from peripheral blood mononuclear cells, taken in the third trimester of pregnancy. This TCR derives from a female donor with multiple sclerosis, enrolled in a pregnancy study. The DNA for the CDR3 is TGCGCCAGCAGCTCTACGACAGGGTCTAATGGCTACACCTTC. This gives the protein CASSSTTGSNGYTF.